This T cell receptor beta chain appears in the sequencing data of a study of CD8+CD57+ T cells in acquired aplastic anemia (dated by TCRdb to the late 2010s). Describing the broader study: DNA extracted from sorted CD4+ and CD8+ cells had a mean of about 3.3 ug, with a range of about 0.2 to 30 ug. For healthy donor samples, the average read count was about 10.8 million for CD4+ cells and approximately 11 million for CD8+ cells.

The CDR3 holds 14 amino acids from the cysteine to the phenylalanine. Only the CDR3 portion is preserved as DNA: 42 bases, with reading frame beginning at the first base. Taken from the germline V gene (reference sequence), the CDR1 and CDR2 loops are LGHDT and YNNKEL. A word on this clonotype: Its target antigen remains unknown. The junction departs from the called germline gene at one end, perhaps through a read error.

Genomic DNA was used as template for profiling of TCR beta VDJ combinations and CDR3 sequences. TCR repertoire sequencing was run on an Illumina HiSeq 2000. Processing in the source paper ran as follows. TRBV/TRBJ rearrangement plots, CDR3 size and DJ length profiles, and Simpson's diversity index were used to assess repertoires. The most abundant DNA sequence in the deep sequencing data was defined as the immunodominant clone. CDR3 amino acid sequences were screened for sharing across subjects and were compared with published repertoires and the VDJdb database. Clones were called with MiXCR by TCRdb after fastp trimmed the public reads at Q25, and only in-frame beta chains were retained. Each CDR3 protein appears once, grouped with its most common genes and DNA. The V and J calls come from TCRdb's annotation, not from the publication. This sample is represented by about 150,000 distinct CDR3 sequences; more than 35% of them were singletons. The top ten clonotypes cover over 6.5% of the sample.

In this study, sorted CD4+ and CD8+ T cells from the blood of healthy subjects and of severe aplastic anemia patients had their TCR repertoires deep-sequenced. Ficoll-Paque density gradient centrifugation was used to isolate peripheral blood mononuclear cells. Before DNA extraction, CD4+ and CD8+ T cells were sorted by FACS or by magnetic beads. Study-level results and caveats: No significant difference in CD8+ Simpson's diversity was found between patients and healthy controls (P=0.060). Although 25 to 30 CD8+ CDR3 sequences were shared by patients and controls, these sequences appeared highly expressed in patients and within the immunodominant clones of patients.

Recombination connected TRBV3-1 to TRBJ1-3; confidence is insufficient to name the D gene. The specimen sequenced was sorted CD4+, CD8+, or CD8+CD57+ T cells (not recorded which) from PBMCs. This receptor was identified in a human donor in good health, serving as a control. CDR3 region: CPSSKTDSGNTIYF. The DNA sequence reads TGTCCCAGCAGCAAGACTGACTCTGGAAACACCATATATTTT.